This T cell receptor (beta chain) was observed in a study of metastatic and nonmetastatic thyroid tumors. Study-level information: For malignant and benign thyroid patients, tumor or nodule tissue and blood were the sources whose repertoires were compared. Study-level findings and limits: According to reports, the diversity of TCR beta was significantly higher in malignant thyroid tumors than in benign nodules, and this held in both blood and tumor samples.

The sample holds many counts of this clone. Its antigen is undetermined. Patients had received no treatment of any kind before thyroid surgery. In the authors' workflow: A distant-metastasis classifier for papillary thyroid cancer was built using CDR3 differences across clinicopathological groups. TCRdb reprocessed the PCR reads using MiXCR. In this record, the V and J calls reflect TCRdb's handling and not the investigators' own analysis. In the table there are some 15,000 clones, about 15% of which are singletons. This CDR3 comprises 13 residues. V was cut by 6 bases and J by 7 bases, with 13 bases left in between. Germline-derived CDR1 and CDR2 are MNHNS and SASEGT.

V gene TRBV6-1 combines with J gene TRBJ1-5; D unclear. The sequencing sample was made of blood. The sequence was collected from a female donor with papillary thyroid cancer or a benign thyroid nodule (not recorded which). Some clones in this sample may be carry-over from other donors' samples. CDR3 nucleotide sequence: TGTGCCAGCAGCCCTCAGCCGGGCCAGCCCCAGCATTTT. It codes for CASSPQPGQPQHF.